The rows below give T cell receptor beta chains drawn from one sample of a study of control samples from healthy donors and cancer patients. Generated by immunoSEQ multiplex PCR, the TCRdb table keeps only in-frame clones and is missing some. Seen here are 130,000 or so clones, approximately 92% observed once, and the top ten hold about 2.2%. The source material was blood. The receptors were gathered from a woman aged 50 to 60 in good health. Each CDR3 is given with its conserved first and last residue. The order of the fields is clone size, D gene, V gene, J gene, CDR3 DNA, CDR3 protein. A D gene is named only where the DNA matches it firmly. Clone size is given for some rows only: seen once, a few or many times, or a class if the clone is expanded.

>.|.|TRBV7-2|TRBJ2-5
TGTGCCAGCAGCCCCGGGCTCGGAGAGACCCAGTACTTC
CASSPGLGETQYF
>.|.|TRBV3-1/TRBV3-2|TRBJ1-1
TGTGCCAGCAGCCTTCGGGACACCCAGCGGAACACTGAAGCTTTCTTT
CASSLRDTQRNTEAFF
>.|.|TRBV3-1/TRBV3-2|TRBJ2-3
TGTGCCAGCAGCCAAGGGATCGGTAGTTTCGATACGCAGTATTTT
CASSQGIGSFDTQYF
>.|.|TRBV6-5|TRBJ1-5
TGTGCCAGCAGTTTACAGAACAATCAGCCCCAGCATTTT
CASSLQNNQPQHF
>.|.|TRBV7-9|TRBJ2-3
TGTGCCACGGGAATTCGGGGGACCACAGGGGATACGCAGTATTTT
CATGIRGTTGDTQYF
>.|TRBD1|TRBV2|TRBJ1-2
TGTGCCAGCAGTACGACAGGGAACTATGGCTACACCTTC
CASSTTGNYGYTF
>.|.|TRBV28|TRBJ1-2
TGTGCCAGCAGTTTAGGAGGGGGGGGTGGCTACACCTTC
CASSLGGGGGYTF
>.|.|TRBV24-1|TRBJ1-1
TGTGCCACCAGCCTATACCTTGGCGCACCGACTCACCTCAAGATGAACACTGAAGCTTTCTTT
CATSLYLGAPTHLKMNTEAFF
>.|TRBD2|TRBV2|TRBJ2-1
TGTGCCAGCAAAGCTAGCGGGGCTTTTAGCTCCTACAATGAGCAGTTCTTC
CASKASGAFSSYNEQFF
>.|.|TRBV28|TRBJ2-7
TGTGCCAGCAGCTCATACCGACAGGGAGGATTCTCCTACGAGCAGTACTTC
CASSSYRQGGFSYEQYF
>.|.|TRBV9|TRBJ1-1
TGTGCCAGCAGCGTGACGGGTTACACTGAAGCTTTCTTT
CASSVTGYTEAFF
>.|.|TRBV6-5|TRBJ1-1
TGTGCCAGCAGTACCTGGACGGACGTGAACACTGAAGCTTTCTTT
CASSTWTDVNTEAFF
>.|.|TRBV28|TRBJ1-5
TGTGCCAGCAGGACACAGGGCGTACTGAAACCCCAGCATTTT
CASRTQGVLKPQHF
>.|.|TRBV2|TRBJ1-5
TGTGCCAGCAGTCTCGGGGCGACGGCAAACCAGCCCCAGCATTTT
CASSLGATANQPQHF
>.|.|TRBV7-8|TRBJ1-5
TGTGCCAGCAGCTTAATTTGGGACCAGCCCCAGCATTTT
CASSLIWDQPQHF
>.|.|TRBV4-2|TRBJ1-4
TGTGCCAGCAGCAATGCGGACAGCGAAAAACTGTTTTTT
CASSNADSEKLFF
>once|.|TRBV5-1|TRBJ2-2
TGCGCCAGCAGCCTCTCAGCGGGCGCGAGTCCCACCGGGGAGCTGTTTTTT
CASSLSAGASPTGELFF
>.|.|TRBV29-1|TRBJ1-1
TGCAGCGTTCAGGGTCGATGGGGGAGCACTGAAGCTTTCTTT
CSVQGRWGSTEAFF
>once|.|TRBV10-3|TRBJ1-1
TGTGCCATCAGTTCTACTGACAGGCTGAACACTGAAGCTTTCTTT
CAISSTDRLNTEAFF
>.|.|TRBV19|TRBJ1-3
TGTGCCAGTAGTATCGCCCCGTTTACTGGAAACACCATATATTTT
CASSIAPFTGNTIYF
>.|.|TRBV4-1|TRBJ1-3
TGCGCCAGCAGCCAGATACCGGGACTACACTCTGGAAACACCATATATTTT
CASSQIPGLHSGNTIYF
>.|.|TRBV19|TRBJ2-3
TGTGCCAGTAGTATCGGGGGAAATACGCAGTATTTT
CASSIGGNTQYF
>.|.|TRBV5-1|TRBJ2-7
TGCGCCAGCAGCGGGGGACAAGGTCCCTACGAGCAGTACTTC
CASSGGQGPYEQYF
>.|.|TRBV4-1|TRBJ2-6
TGCGCCAGCAGCCAAGTATACGGGTGGGCAGGGGAGACTGGGGCCAACGTCCTGACTTTC
CASSQVYGWAGETGANVLTF
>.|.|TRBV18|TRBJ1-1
TGTGCCAGCTCACAGACAATAATACAGGTGTCGCGTGTGAACACTGAAGCTTTCTTT
CASSQTIIQVSRVNTEAFF
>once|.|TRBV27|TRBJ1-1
TGTGCCAGCAGTTTCTCGTATGATAAGGACACTGAAGCTTTCTTT
CASSFSYDKDTEAFF
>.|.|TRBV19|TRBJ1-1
TGTGCCAGTAGTATAACAGGGTGGGACACTGAAGCTTTCTTT
CASSITGWDTEAFF
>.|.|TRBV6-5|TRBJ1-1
TGTGCCAGCAGTATAGGACCTTCTTCTGAAGCTTTCTTT
CASSIGPSSEAFF
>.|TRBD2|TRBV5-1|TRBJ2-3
TGCGCCAGCAGACTAGCGGGGGCGGGCGTTGGTACGCAGTATTTT
CASRLAGAGVGTQYF
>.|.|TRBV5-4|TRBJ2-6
TGTGCCAGCAGCTTTGGCTTACATTTCTCTGGGGCCAACGTCCTGACTTTC
CASSFGLHFSGANVLTF
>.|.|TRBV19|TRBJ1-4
TGTGCCAGTAGCCCGGCCCCAGGGGCGGGTGAAAAACTGTTTTTT
CASSPAPGAGEKLFF
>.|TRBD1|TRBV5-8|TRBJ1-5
TGTGCCAGCAGCGAAGGGACAGGGGGTTATCAGCCCCAGCATTTT
CASSEGTGGYQPQHF
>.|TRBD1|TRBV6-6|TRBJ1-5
TGTGCCAGCAGTTATGACAGGGCTGTTCAGCCCCAGCATTTT
CASSYDRAVQPQHF
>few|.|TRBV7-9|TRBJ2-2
TGTGCCAGCAGCCCCGGACCTTACACCGGGGAGCTGTTTTTT
CASSPGPYTGELFF
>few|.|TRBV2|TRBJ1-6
TGTGCCAGCATCACAGGGTTTGGTTCACCCCTCCACTTT
CASITGFGSPLHF
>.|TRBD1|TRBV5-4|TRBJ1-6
TGTGCCAGCAGCTTGGACAGGGGGTCACAGTCACCCCTCCACTTT
CASSLDRGSQSPLHF
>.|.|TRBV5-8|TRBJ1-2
TGTGCCAGCAGCTCGCTTCAGGGGCCGAGCGCTAACTATGGCTACACCTTC
CASSSLQGPSANYGYTF
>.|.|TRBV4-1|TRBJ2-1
TGCGCCAGCAGCCACCCCAATGAGCAGTTCTTC
CASSHPNEQFF
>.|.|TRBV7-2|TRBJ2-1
TGTGCCAGCGCGGCGGGTCCCGGGGGCAATGAGCAGTTCTTC
CASAAGPGGNEQFF
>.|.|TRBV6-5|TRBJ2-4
TGTGCCAGCAGCCCACGGGACTTAGCCAAAAACATTCAGTACTTC
CASSPRDLAKNIQYF
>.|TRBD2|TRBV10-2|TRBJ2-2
TGCGCCAGCAGTGCTCTAGCGGGAGTACCCGGGGAGCTGTTTTTT
CASSALAGVPGELFF
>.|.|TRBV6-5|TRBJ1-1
TGTGCCAGCAGCCCACGCAGGGACACTGAAGCTTTCTTT
CASSPRRDTEAFF
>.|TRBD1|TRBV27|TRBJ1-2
TGTGCCAGCAGTTTATTTAGTAGGGGGCAGAAGAACTATGGCTACACCTTC
CASSLFSRGQKNYGYTF
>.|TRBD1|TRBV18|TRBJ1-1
TGTGCCAGCTCACCAATGGGACAGGTCCCTCTCTTT
CASSPMGQVPLF
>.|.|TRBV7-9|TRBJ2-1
TGTGCCAGCAGCTTTTTTAGTTTGTCAGCCTACAATGAGCAGTTCTTC
CASSFFSLSAYNEQFF